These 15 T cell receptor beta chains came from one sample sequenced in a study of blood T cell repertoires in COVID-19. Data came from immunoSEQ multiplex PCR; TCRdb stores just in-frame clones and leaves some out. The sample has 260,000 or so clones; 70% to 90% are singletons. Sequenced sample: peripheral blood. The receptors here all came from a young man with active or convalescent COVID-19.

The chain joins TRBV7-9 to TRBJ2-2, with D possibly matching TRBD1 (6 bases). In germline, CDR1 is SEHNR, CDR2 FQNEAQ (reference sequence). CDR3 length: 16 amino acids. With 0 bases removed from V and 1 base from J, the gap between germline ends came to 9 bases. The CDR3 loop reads CASSLAVTGNTGELFF. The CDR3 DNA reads TGTGCCAGCAGCTTAGCGGTGACAGGGAACACCGGGGAGCTGTTTTTT.

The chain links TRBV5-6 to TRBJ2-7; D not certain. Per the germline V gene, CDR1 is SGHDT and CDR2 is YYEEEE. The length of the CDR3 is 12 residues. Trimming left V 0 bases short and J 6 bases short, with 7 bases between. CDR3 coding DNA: TGTGCCAGCAGCTTGGCTGTGTCCGAGCAGTACTTC. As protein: CASSLAVSEQYF.

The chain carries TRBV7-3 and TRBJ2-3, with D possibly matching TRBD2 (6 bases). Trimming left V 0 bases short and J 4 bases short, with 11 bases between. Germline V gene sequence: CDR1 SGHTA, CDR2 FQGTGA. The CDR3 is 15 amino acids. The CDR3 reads CASSLTGGSADTQYF. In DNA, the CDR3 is TGTGCCAGCAGCTTAACGGGGGGAAGCGCAGATACGCAGTATTTT.

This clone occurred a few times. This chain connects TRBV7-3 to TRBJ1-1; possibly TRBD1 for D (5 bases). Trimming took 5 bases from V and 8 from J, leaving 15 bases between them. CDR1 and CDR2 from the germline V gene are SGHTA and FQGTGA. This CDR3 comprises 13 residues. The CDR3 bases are TGTGCCAGCAGCCCTCAAGACAGTAAAGAAGCTTTCTTT. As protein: CASSPQDSKEAFF.

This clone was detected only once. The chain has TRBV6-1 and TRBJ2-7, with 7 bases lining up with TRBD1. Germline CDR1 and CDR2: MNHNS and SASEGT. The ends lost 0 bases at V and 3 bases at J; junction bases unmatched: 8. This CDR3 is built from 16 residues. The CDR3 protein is CASSEAFWDRGYEQYF. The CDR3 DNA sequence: TGTGCCAGCAGTGAAGCGTTCTGGGACAGAGGCTACGAGCAGTACTTC.

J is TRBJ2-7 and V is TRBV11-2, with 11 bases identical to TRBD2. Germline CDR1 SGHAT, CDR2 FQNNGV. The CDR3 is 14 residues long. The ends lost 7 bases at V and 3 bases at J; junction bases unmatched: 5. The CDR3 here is CASTLLAGDYEQYF. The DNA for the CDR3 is TGTGCCAGCACCCTACTAGCGGGGGACTACGAGCAGTACTTC.

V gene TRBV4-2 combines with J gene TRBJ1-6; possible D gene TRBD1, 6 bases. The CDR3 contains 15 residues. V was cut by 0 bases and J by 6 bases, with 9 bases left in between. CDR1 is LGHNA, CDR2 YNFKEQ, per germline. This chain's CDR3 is CASSQDTRGNSPLHF. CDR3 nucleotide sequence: TGTGCCAGCAGCCAAGATACCAGGGGTAATTCACCCCTCCACTTT.

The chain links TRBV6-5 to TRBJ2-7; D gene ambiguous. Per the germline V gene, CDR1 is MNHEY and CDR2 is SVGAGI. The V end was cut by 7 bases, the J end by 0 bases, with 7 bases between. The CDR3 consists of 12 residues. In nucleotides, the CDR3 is TGTGCCAGCATGGCCGACTCCTACGAGCAGTACTTC. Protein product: CASMADSYEQYF.

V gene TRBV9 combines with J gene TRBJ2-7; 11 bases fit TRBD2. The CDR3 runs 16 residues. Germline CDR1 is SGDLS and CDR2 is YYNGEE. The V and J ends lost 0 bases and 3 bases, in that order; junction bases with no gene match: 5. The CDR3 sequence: CASSVGVTSGVYEQYF. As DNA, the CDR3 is TGTGCCAGCAGCGTAGGGGTGACTAGCGGGGTCTACGAGCAGTACTTC. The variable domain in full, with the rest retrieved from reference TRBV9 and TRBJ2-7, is DSGVTQTPKHLITATGQRVTLRCSPRSGDLSVYWYQQSLDQGLQFLIQYYNGEERAKGNILERFSAQQFPDLHSELNLSSLELGDSALYFCASSVGVTSGVYEQYFGPGTRLTVT.

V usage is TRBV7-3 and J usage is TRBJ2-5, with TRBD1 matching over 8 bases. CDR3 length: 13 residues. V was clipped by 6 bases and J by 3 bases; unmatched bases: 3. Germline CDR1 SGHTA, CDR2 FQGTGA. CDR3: CASRSTGEETQYF. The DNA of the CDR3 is TGTGCCAGCAGATCGACAGGGGAAGAGACCCAGTACTTC.

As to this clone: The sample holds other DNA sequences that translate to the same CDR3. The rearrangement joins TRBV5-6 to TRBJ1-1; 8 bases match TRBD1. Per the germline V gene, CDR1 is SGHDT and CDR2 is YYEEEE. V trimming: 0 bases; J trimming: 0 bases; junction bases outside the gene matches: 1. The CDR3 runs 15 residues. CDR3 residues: CASSLGTGMNTEAFF. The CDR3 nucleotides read TGTGCCAGCAGCTTGGGGACAGGGATGAACACTGAAGCTTTCTTT.

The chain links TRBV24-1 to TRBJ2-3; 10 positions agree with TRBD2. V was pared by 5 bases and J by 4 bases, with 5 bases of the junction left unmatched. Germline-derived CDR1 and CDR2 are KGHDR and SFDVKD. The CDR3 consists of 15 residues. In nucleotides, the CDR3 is TGTGCCACCAGTGGGGCTAGCGGGGGAGCAGATACGCAGTATTTT. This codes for CATSGASGGADTQYF.

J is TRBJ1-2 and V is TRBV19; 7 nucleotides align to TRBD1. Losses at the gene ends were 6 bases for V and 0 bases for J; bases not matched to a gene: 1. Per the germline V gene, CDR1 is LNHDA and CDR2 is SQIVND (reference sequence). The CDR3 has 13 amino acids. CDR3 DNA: TGTGCCAGTAGAGACAGGGCTAACTATGGCTACACCTTC. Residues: CASRDRANYGYTF.

As DNA, the CDR3 is TGTGCCAGCAGCCAAGGGTTCGGGCGGGCAGAGATTAACACTGAAGCTTTCTTT. It translates to CASSQGFGRAEINTEAFF. The V gene is TRBV14, the J gene TRBJ1-1; no definite D call. Looked up from germline, CDR1 is SGHDN and CDR2 is FVKESK. The CDR3 has 18 residues. Trimming took off 1 base at V and 2 bases at J, with 20 bases between the two ends.

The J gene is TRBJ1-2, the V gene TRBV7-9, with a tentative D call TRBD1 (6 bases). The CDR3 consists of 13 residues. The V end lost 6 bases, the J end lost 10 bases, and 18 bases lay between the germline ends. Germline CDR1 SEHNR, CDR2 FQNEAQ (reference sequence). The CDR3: CASRRVTGTLYTF. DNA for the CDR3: TGTGCCAGCAGGAGAGTTACCGGGACACTCTACACCTTC. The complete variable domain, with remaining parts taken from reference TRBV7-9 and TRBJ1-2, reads DTGVSQNPRHKITKRGQNVTFRCDPISEHNRLYWYRQTLGQGPEFLTYFQNEAQLEKSRLLSDRFSAERPKGSFSTLEIQRTEQGDSAMYLCASRRVTGTLYTFGSGTRLTVV.